Shown below are 7 T cell receptor beta chains from a single sample sequenced in a study of T cells in Graves' hyperthyroidism and ophthalmopathy. Authors of the study amplified TCR beta CDR3 regions from RNA transcripts. HTBI primers drove first-round RT-PCR of the TCR CDR3. TCRdb re-called the multiplex PCR reads through MiXCR, storing one row per CDR3 protein. This sample has about 520,000 distinct CDR3 sequences, with roughly 25% found just once. The sequenced sample was blood. These receptors all stem from a woman younger than 45 with Graves' ophthalmopathy.

V is TRBV12-3 or TRBV12-4 and J is TRBJ2-7, with TRBD2 matching 10 bases. CDR3 size: 16 residues. The V and J ends lost 5 bases and 1 base, in that order; junction bases with no gene match: 8. The CDR3 protein is CASSPGLADPSYEQYF. DNA of the CDR3: TGTGCCAGCAGTCCCGGACTAGCGGACCCTTCCTACGAGCAGTACTTC.

This clonotype came up many times. The rearrangement links TRBV19 to TRBJ2-7, with 9 positions matching TRBD1. The V and J ends lost 5 bases and 0 bases, in that order; junction bases with no gene match: 5. The germline gives CDR1 LNHDA, CDR2 SQIVND (reference sequence). The CDR3 runs to 15 residues. The CDR3 reads CASSPGTGLSYEQYF. In nucleotides, the CDR3 is TGTGCCAGTAGTCCCGGGACAGGGCTCTCCTACGAGCAGTACTTC.

V and J are TRBV6-1 and TRBJ2-2; tentatively, D is TRBD2 (6 bases). CDR1 and CDR2 from the germline V gene are MNHNS and SASEGT. Trimming shortened V by 6 bases and J by 7 bases, and 21 bases separated the two germline ends. This CDR3 comprises 16 residues. The CDR3 spells CASSPRTQLAHGELFF. Written as DNA, the CDR3 is TGTGCCAGCAGCCCTCGGACGCAACTAGCACACGGGGAGCTGTTTTTT.

Ten or more counts support this clonotype. The chain is built from TRBV27 and TRBJ2-2; no reliable D call. The CDR3 is 16 amino acids. V gave up 3 bases and J gave up 0 bases, with 11 bases separating them. Germline V gene data show CDR1 as MNHEY and CDR2 as SMNVEV (reference sequence). The CDR3 DNA is TGTGCCAGCAGTTTTCGGGCAGCCGCGAACACCGGGGAGCTGTTTTTT. Its translation is CASSFRAAANTGELFF.

The rearrangement uses TRBV18 and TRBJ1-1; D ambiguous. The germline CDR1 and CDR2 sequences are KGHSH and LQKENI. This CDR3 has 14 residues. V shed 0 bases and J shed 7 bases, with 12 bases lying between them. CDR3 coding DNA: TGTGCCAGCTCACCACCCACACTGGTGGGTGAAGCTTTCTTT. Translation gives CASSPPTLVGEAFF.

This clonotype was counted at least ten times. V gene TRBV11-2 combines with J gene TRBJ2-3; D remains ambiguous. Per germline, CDR1 SGHAT and CDR2 FQNNGV. V was clipped by 3 bases and J by 2 bases, with 15 bases between them. The CDR3 length is 16 residues. CDR3 bases: TGTGCCAGCAGCTTGTACTTCTCACCTAACACAGATACGCAGTATTTT. Translation gives CASSLYFSPNTDTQYF.

The genes are TRBV28 and TRBJ2-7; maybe TRBD1 (5 bases). This CDR3 is 16 amino acids long. V was cut by 3 bases and J by 0 bases, with 15 bases left in between. Germline V gives CDR1 MDHEN, CDR2 SYDVKM. This CDR3 reads CASSFPARQNSYEQYF. The CDR3 region has the DNA TGTGCCAGCAGTTTTCCGGCCAGACAGAACTCCTACGAGCAGTACTTC.